Listed below are T cell receptor beta chains from one sample, sequenced in a study of tumor and adjacent non-tumor tissue in lung cancer. TCRdb re-derived calls from the multiplex PCR reads in MiXCR, one entry per CDR3 protein. The data contain fewer than 130,000 distinct CDR3 sequences, 84% of them seen just once; the ten biggest clones take up under 25%. Sequences were obtained from lung tumor tissue. These receptors all stem from a man aged 65 to 79 with non-small cell lung cancer. CDR3s include the opening cysteine and the closing phenylalanine or tryptophan. Each record gives: J gene, V gene, clone size, D gene, CDR3 protein, CDR3 DNA. The D gene is left open where the match is weak. Not every row has a clone size; where given, it reads once, few, many or a size class.

TRBJ1-6	TRBV20-1	once	-	CCARTVNSPLHF	TGCTGTGCTAGGACAGTGAATTCACCCCTCCACTTT
TRBJ1-1	TRBV29-1	-	TRBD1	CSGIVDRGNTEASF	TGCAGCGGCATAGTCGACAGGGGGAACACTGAAGCTTCCTTT
TRBJ2-5	TRBV29-1	-	-	CSLAGRLQETQYF	TGCAGCCTGGCCGGCAGGCTCCAAGAGACCCAGTACTTC
TRBJ2-1	TRBV11-3	-	TRBD2	CASRPPGLADNEQFF	TGTGCCAGCAGACCCCCGGGACTAGCGGACAATGAGCAGTTCTTC
TRBJ2-2	TRBV28	once	-	CASSSINQGDPWELFF	TGTGCCAGCAGTTCGATCAACCAAGGGGATCCCTGGGAGCTGTTTTTT
TRBJ2-2	TRBV20-1	-	-	CSAPREWRVTGELFF	TGCAGTGCTCCCCGTGAGTGGCGGGTCACGGGGGAGCTGTTTTTT
TRBJ2-3	TRBV5-1	-	-	CASSLSGPAGTDTQCF	TGCGCCAGCAGCTTGTCCGGACCAGCGGGCACAGATACGCAGTGTTTT
TRBJ2-5	TRBV5-4	-	-	CASRIERYQEAQYF	TGTGCCAGCAGGATAGAGAGGTACCAAGAGGCCCAGTACTTC
TRBJ1-2	TRBV6-5	-	-	CASNDTGMGAYGYTF	TGTGCCAGTAATGATACAGGGATGGGCGCTTATGGCTACACCTTC
TRBJ2-3	TRBV6-2/TRBV6-3	-	-	CAGSYPITVGRQDTQYF	TGTGCCGGCAGTTACCCGATAACAGTAGGCCGCCAGGATACGCAGTATTTT
TRBJ1-1	TRBV10-2	-	-	CASSEGGDTEALF	TGCGCCAGCAGTGAGGGGGGGGACACCGAAGCTCTCTTT
TRBJ2-1	TRBV11-2	few	-	CASRFGSVQFF	TGTGCCAGTAGATTCGGATCGGTGCAGTTCTTC
TRBJ2-1	TRBV29-1	-	TRBD2	CSAVGRGRNNEQFF	TGCAGCGCTGTTGGGAGGGGCAGAAACAATGAGCAGTTCTTC
TRBJ1-1	TRBV20-1	few	-	CSARVGRGNTEAFF	TGCAGTGCTAGAGTTGGGAGGGGGAACACCGAAGCTTTCTTT
TRBJ2-7	TRBV10-2	-	-	CASRLAGTLDEQYF	TGCGCCAGCAGGCTAGCCGGGACTCTGGACGAGCAGTACTTC
TRBJ1-1	TRBV28	-	TRBD1	CASNWSSWQGARGGINTEAFF	TGTGCCAGCAACTGGTCTTCCTGGCAGGGGGCCCGGGGGGGTATAAACACTGAAGCTTTCTTT
TRBJ2-1	TRBV29-1	-	TRBD2	CSMTGGEYIEQFF	TGCAGCATGACGGGAGGCGAGTACATTGAGCAGTTCTTC
TRBJ2-7	TRBV13	-	TRBD2	CASSMGLAGISFEQYF	TGTGCCAGCAGTATGGGACTAGCGGGGATATCCTTCGAGCAGTACTTC
TRBJ2-4	TRBV11-2	-	-	CASSLGAETKNIQYF	TGTGCCAGCAGTTTAGGAGCGGAAACTAAAAACATTCAGTACTTC
TRBJ2-2	TRBV19	-	TRBD2	CASSKTASGRATEELFF	TGTGCCAGCAGTAAGACTGCTTCTGGGAGGGCCACCGAGGAGCTGTTTTTT
TRBJ1-6	TRBV12-3/TRBV12-4	-	-	CVSSSRRALGSSLHF	TGTGTCAGCAGTTCTCGCCGAGCCCTGGGCTCATCCCTCCACTTT
TRBJ1-2	TRBV20-1	-	-	CSTSGSGNYGYTF	TGCAGTACTAGCGGCAGCGGAAACTACGGCTACACCTTC
TRBJ2-5	TRBV20-1	-	TRBD1	CNAEGQGAGETQYF	TGCAATGCCGAAGGACAGGGGGCTGGAGAGACCCAATACTTC
TRBJ2-3	TRBV6-2/TRBV6-3	-	-	CASSGHMGNMRYF	TGTGCCAGCAGTGGGCACATGGGGAATATGCGGTATTTT
TRBJ2-7	TRBV20-1	-	-	CSARNPPGGATYEQYF	TGCAGTGCTAGAAATCCGCCCGGGGGCGCTACCTACGAGCAGTACTTC
TRBJ1-5	TRBV21-1	few	-	CASSKEPAEPIYSNQPQHF	TGTGCCAGCAGCAAAGAACCAGCAGAGCCAATTTATAGCAATCAGCCCCAGCATTTT
TRBJ2-5	TRBV4-1	-	-	CASSQDQDGYQETQYF	TGTGCCAGCAGTCAGGACCAGGACGGATACCAAGAGACCCAGTACTTC
TRBJ2-7	TRBV13	-	-	CASRSTKVDEQYF	TGTGCCAGCAGGTCAACCAAGGTGGACGAGCAGTACTTT
TRBJ2-7	TRBV5-1	-	TRBD1	CASSPRTGGLYEQYF	TGCGCCAGCAGCCCTAGGACAGGGGGCCTCTACGAGCAGTACTTC
TRBJ1-3	TRBV6-6	-	TRBD1	CTNSYPGRGQSTIYF	TGTACTAACAGTTACCCAGGCAGGGGGCAATCCACCATATATTTT
TRBJ1-6	TRBV12-3/TRBV12-4	-	-	CASSSRRTLGSPLHF	TGTGCCAGCAGTTCTCGCCGAACTCTGGGCTCACCCCTCCACTTT
TRBJ2-5	TRBV5-4	-	-	CASSLRRGQESQYF	TGTGCCAGCAGCTTGAGGCGGGGTCAAGAGAGTCAGTATTTC
TRBJ2-2	TRBV12-3/TRBV12-4	-	-	CASIVYNGELFF	TGTGCCAGCATCGTTTACAACGGGGAGCTGTTTTTT
TRBJ1-3	TRBV11-3	-	-	CVSDIRSQEFSGNTIYF	TGTGTCAGCGACATCCGATCTCAGGAGTTCTCTGGAAACACCATATATTTT
TRBJ2-3	TRBV7-9	-	-	CASSGDVHTQYF	TGTGCCAGCTCGGGGGATGTACATACGCAGTATTTT
TRBJ1-2	TRBV10-2	-	-	CASTESRYQSYAYTF	TGCGCCAGCACTGAGTCGAGGTATCAGAGCTATGCTTACACCTTC
TRBJ2-7	TRBV20-1	-	-	CSARNPPWGGAYEQYF	TGCAGTGCTAGGAATCCGCCCTGGGGCGGTGCCTATGAGCAGTACTTC
TRBJ2-2	TRBV6-1	once	TRBD2	CVSWSGGASGELFF	TGTGTCAGCTGGAGCGGGGGAGCCTCCGGGGAGCTGTTTTTT
TRBJ2-7	TRBV4-1	once	TRBD2	CAGSRTLAGEVDDQYF	TGCGCCGGCAGCCGGACACTAGCGGGAGAGGTGGACGATCAGTACTTC
TRBJ1-1	TRBV11-2	-	-	CASIFGGGRIEAFF	TGTGCCAGCATCTTCGGCGGGGGTCGGATTGAAGCTTTCTTT
TRBJ2-1	TRBV23-1	once	-	CALRFHNEQFF	TGTGCCTTGCGATTCCACAATGAGCAGTTCTTC
TRBJ1-5	TRBV20-1	-	-	CSARKKSQSQHF	TGCAGTGCTAGAAAGAAAAGTCAGTCCCAGCATTTT